The rows below give T cell receptor beta chains drawn from one sample of a study of T cell responses to AZD1222 COVID-19 vaccine. The repertoire was sequenced with immunoSEQ multiplex PCR; TCRdb's copy has only in-frame clones and lacks some. The repertoire holds 180,000 or so clones, with just over 90% as singletons. Here the sequenced sample was peripheral blood, taken 28 days after the second AZD1222 dose. All receptors come from an adult who received the AZD1222 COVID-19 vaccine. Each CDR3 is given with its conserved first and last residue. D genes are given only for firm matches.

j_call | v_call | d_call | cdr3_aa | cdr3_nt
TRBJ2-7 | TRBV7-6 | NA | CASSLSAGYEQYF | TGTGCCAGCAGCTTAAGCGCGGGCTACGAGCAGTACTTC
TRBJ2-7 | TRBV4-2 | TRBD2 | CASGLAGGANEQYF | TGTGCCAGCGGATTAGCGGGAGGGGCCAACGAGCAGTACTTC
TRBJ1-1 | TRBV28 | TRBD1 | CASSPPPGGTEAFF | TGTGCCAGCAGTCCCCCCCCAGGGGGGACTGAAGCTTTCTTT
TRBJ1-1 | TRBV5-6 | NA | CASSLVRGDGTEAFF | TGTGCCAGCAGCTTGGTCCGAGGAGATGGCACTGAAGCTTTCTTT
TRBJ2-1 | TRBV5-6 | TRBD2 | CASSPRRSGGNEQFF | TGTGCCAGCAGCCCCCGGAGGAGCGGGGGGAATGAGCAGTTCTTC
TRBJ2-3 | TRBV7-2 | NA | CASSLGSPSTDTQYF | TGTGCCAGCAGCTTGGGGAGCCCTAGCACAGATACGCAGTATTTT
TRBJ2-1 | TRBV29-1 | NA | CSVAGGGYNEQFF | TGCAGCGTTGCAGGGGGGGGGTACAATGAGCAGTTCTTC
TRBJ2-3 | TRBV9 | TRBD1 | CASSSPDRVPDTQYF | TGTGCCAGCAGCTCTCCGGACAGGGTTCCAGATACGCAGTATTTT
TRBJ1-5 | TRBV9 | NA | CASGPAYSNQPQHF | TGTGCCAGCGGTCCCGCATATAGCAATCAGCCCCAGCATTTT
TRBJ2-2 | TRBV7-2 | TRBD1 | CASSLHRGNTGELFF | TGTGCCAGCAGCTTACACAGGGGAAACACCGGGGAGCTGTTTTTT
TRBJ2-3 | TRBV15 | TRBD2 | CATTRLAGGSDTQYF | TGTGCCACTACAAGACTAGCGGGAGGGTCCGATACGCAGTATTTT
TRBJ1-6 | TRBV5-1 | NA | CASSPLVGDPNSPLHF | TGCGCCAGCAGCCCGTTGGTGGGGGACCCTAATTCACCCCTCCACTTT